These 17 T cell receptor beta chains share one sample of origin, sequenced in a study of Ad26.COV2.S vaccination and SARS-CoV-2 variants (dated by TCRdb to the early 2020s). This specimen's treatment or condition label, interpreted: around 19 received Ad26.COV2.S at low or high dose, single or two shots; roughly five received placebo; per-sample allocation not given. Repertoires of vaccine and placebo recipients were sequenced from samples taken on day 63 after the first injection. The library was obtained by the immunoSEQ multiplex PCR assay. Entries here come from immuneACCESS through TCRdb and include only in-frame sequences with V and J called. Some clones fail to appear in such tables; in the studies checked, an unresolved V gene covers under half of the shortfall, and the cause of the remainder is unknown. This sample comprises hundreds of thousands of clones, 88% of them detected only once. The top ten hold approximately 5.9% of the sample.

Sequencing was performed on peripheral blood, taken in a trial of Ad26.COV2.S vaccine versus placebo. The origin of the receptors is a person aged 18-65 years who received the Ad26.COV2.S COVID-19 vaccine or a placebo.

This clone was found once. The rearrangement links TRBV30 to TRBJ1-6; unclear D gene. Per the germline V gene, CDR1 is GTSNPN and CDR2 is SVGIG (reference sequence). This CDR3 spans 15 amino acids. Trimming removed 0 bases from V and 7 bases from J, with 13 bases in between. This chain's CDR3 is CAWSVHAGLNSPLHF. The CDR3 bases are TGTGCCTGGAGTGTACATGCAGGACTGAATTCACCCCTCCACTTT.

The chain joins TRBV27 to TRBJ1-5, with 12 bases matching TRBD1. The CDR3 extends over 16 amino acids. Germline V CDR1 and CDR2: MNHEY, SMNVEV (reference sequence). Trimming at V came to 5 bases and at J to 7 bases, leaving 9 bases not matched to a gene. The CDR3 sequence is CASSTRGQGAEQPQHF. CDR3 in DNA: TGTGCCAGCAGTACGAGGGGACAGGGGGCAGAGCAGCCCCAGCATTTT.

This clone occurred once. The rearrangement joins TRBV7-3 to TRBJ2-7; 9 bases map to TRBD1. Germline loops: CDR1 SGHTA, CDR2 FQGTGA. CDR3 length equals 14 residues. Trimming cost V 5 bases and J 7 bases; bases outside gene matches: 9. Written as DNA, the CDR3 is TGTGCCAGCAGCGAACAACAGGGGGCAGGGGAGCAGTACTTC. Encoded protein: CASSEQQGAGEQYF.

This sequence joins TRBV29-1 and TRBJ2-7, with D uncertain. Germline V gene data show CDR1 as SQVTM and CDR2 as ANQGSEA. CDR3 length: 12 amino acids. V was clipped by 7 bases and J by 2 bases, with 12 bases between them. The CDR3 here is CSGSTGPYEQYF. In DNA form, the CDR3 reads TGCAGCGGATCGACTGGACCCTACGAGCAGTACTTC.

The chain couples TRBV6-5 to TRBJ2-5, with D unresolved. The germline V and J ends were trimmed by 7 bases and 4 bases, with 7 bases remaining between them. Germline V gene lookup returns CDR1 MNHEY and CDR2 SVGAGI. The CDR3 extends over 11 amino acids. Here the CDR3 reads CASIDVETQYF. CDR3 bases: TGTGCCAGCATAGATGTAGAGACCCAGTACTTC.

This clone is a singleton in its sample. The gene calls are TRBV5-8 and TRBJ1-2; D possibly corresponds to TRBD1 (6 bases). The germline gives CDR1 SGHTS, CDR2 YDEGEE. V shed 4 bases and J shed 4 bases, with 11 bases lying between them. CDR3 length equals 13 residues. Written as DNA, the CDR3 is TGTGCCAGCAGCGGACAGATTGTCTATGGCTACACCTTC. It is translated as CASSGQIVYGYTF.

The rearrangement links TRBV12-3 or TRBV12-4 to TRBJ1-1; D remains ambiguous. V shed 1 base and J shed 1 base, with 4 bases lying between them. The CDR3 totals 13 residues. The CDR3 loop reads CASSLEGNTEAFF. CDR3 DNA sequence: TGTGCCAGCAGTTTAGAAGGGAACACTGAAGCTTTCTTT.

The chain couples TRBV6-5 to TRBJ2-2; a possible D gene is TRBD1 (6 bases). This CDR3 has 14 residues. Per germline, CDR1 MNHEY and CDR2 SVGAGI. Deletions cut 6 bases from V and 4 bases from J, with 12 bases between. The CDR3 DNA is TGTGCCAGCAGCAAAACAGGGTCCACCGGGGAGCTGTTTTTT. Protein sequence: CASSKTGSTGELFF.

The chain's CDR3 is CATKLGPTGELFF. The CDR3 region has the DNA TGTGCCACCAAATTGGGTCCTACCGGGGAGCTGTTTTTT. The chain joins TRBV6-5 to TRBJ2-2; no clear D. The CDR3 has 13 amino acids. Per germline, CDR1 MNHEY and CDR2 SVGAGI. Trimming stripped 10 bases from V and 5 bases from J, with 14 bases between.

The genes are TRBV4-3 and TRBJ1-6; D uncertain. The ends were cut back, 5 bases at V and 0 bases at J, with 11 bases in the middle. The CDR3 is 16 amino acids. Germline loops: CDR1 LGHNA, CDR2 YSLEER. In DNA, the CDR3 is TGCGCCAGCAGCGAAGGAGGGAGCTCCTATAATTCACCCCTCCACTTT. It yields the protein CASSEGGSSYNSPLHF.

V gene TRBV2 combines with J gene TRBJ2-7; 8 bases map to TRBD1. Germline-derived CDR1 and CDR2 are SNHLY and FYNNEI. With V trimmed by 8 bases and J by 2 bases, 5 bases remained unmatched. The CDR3 has 13 residues. The CDR3 sequence: CASLDRGAYEQYF. The CDR3 bases are TGTGCCAGCCTAGACAGGGGAGCCTACGAGCAGTACTTC.

This clone was seen a single time. The rearrangement uses TRBV18 and TRBJ1-1; D is uncertain. The CDR3 is 14 amino acids. CDR1 and CDR2 (germline): KGHSH, LQKENI. Trimming pared 3 bases from V and 1 base from J, leaving 9 bases between. CDR3 DNA sequence: TGTGCCAGCTCACCCGGTACGAGGAACACTGAAGCTTTCTTT. Translation gives CASSPGTRNTEAFF. Complete variable domain (other parts from reference TRBV18 and TRBJ1-1): NAGVMQNPRHLVRRRGQEARLRCSPMKGHSHVYWYRQLPEEGLKFMVYLQKENIIDESGMPKERFSAEFPKEGPSILRIQQVVRGDSAAYFCASSPGTRNTEAFFGQGTRLTVV.

The V call is TRBV5-5, the J call TRBJ2-7; D call uncertain. Germline V gives CDR1 SGHKS, CDR2 YYEKEE (reference sequence). The CDR3 length is 12 residues. The V end lost 2 bases, the J end lost 4 bases, and 7 bases lay between the germline ends. The CDR3 here is CASSLTFYEQYF. The CDR3 region has the DNA TGTGCCAGCAGCTTAACATTTTACGAGCAGTACTTC.

This clone showed up just once. This chain connects TRBV4-2 to TRBJ1-5; D is possibly TRBD1 (6 bases). Germline lookup yields CDR1 LGHNA and CDR2 YNFKEQ. CDR3 size: 15 residues. Trimming took 4 bases from V and 6 from J, leaving 16 bases between them. The DNA for the CDR3 is TGTGCCAGCAGCCCACTCGACAGGACTGGTCAGCCCCAGCATTTT. It translates to CASSPLDRTGQPQHF.

V usage is TRBV28 and J usage is TRBJ2-7, with 9 bases aligning to TRBD2. The CDR3 sequence is 14 residues long. Germline V lookup: CDR1 MDHEN, CDR2 SYDVKM. The trim removed 10 bases at V and 0 bases at J, leaving 7 bases unmatched. CDR3 sequence (DNA): TGTGCCACCCTGAGCGGGGGGCGCTCCTACGAGCAGTACTTC. Translated, it gives CATLSGGRSYEQYF. Based on the CDR3 plus reference TRBV28 and TRBJ2-7, the full variable domain is DVKVTQSSRYLVKRTGEKVFLECVQDMDHENMFWYRQDPGLGLRLIYFSYDVKMKEKGDIPEGYSVSREKKERFSLILESASTNQTSMYLCATLSGGRSYEQYFGPGTRLTVT.

The rearrangement links TRBV6-5 to TRBJ1-1, with TRBD1 identical over 7 bases. CDR1 and CDR2 from the germline V gene are MNHEY and SVGAGI. CDR3 length: 14 residues. V gave up 6 bases and J gave up 1 base; unmatched junction bases: 5. The CDR3 region is CASRPGQKNTEAFF. The CDR3 DNA reads TGTGCCAGCAGGCCGGGACAGAAGAACACTGAAGCTTTCTTT.

DNA for the CDR3: TGTGCCAGCAGCGTAGACGGGGACAGGGGCGACGAGCAGTACTTC. Its protein product is CASSVDGDRGDEQYF. This chain joins TRBV9 and TRBJ2-7; 10 nucleotides align to TRBD1. Germline V gene sequence: CDR1 SGDLS, CDR2 YYNGEE. This CDR3 is built from 15 residues. V shed 0 bases and J 5 bases; nucleotides not matched to a gene: 5.